This record concerns one TCR beta chain sequence. Its antigen specificity is not known. No qualities accompany the bases; no much larger clone lies one base away. Patients with a history of autoimmune disease or receiving systemic immunosuppression were excluded from the trial. Peripheral blood for TCR sequencing was drawn from every dose cohort at baseline, at cycle 4 day 1 and at cycle 7 day 1. Samples were obtained from an open-label, multicenter, first-in-human phase I dose-escalation trial of ivuxolimab. Adults with locally advanced or metastatic head and neck squamous cell, hepatocellular, melanoma or renal cell carcinoma were enrolled in the trial. Before TCR sequencing, CD4+ and CD8+ T cells were separately sorted from peripheral blood. The data were obtained in a study of OX40 agonist ivuxolimab in advanced cancers. Regarding the study in general: The costimulatory receptor OX40 (CD134) was targeted by ivuxolimab, a fully human IgG2 agonistic monoclonal antibody. Intravenous ivuxolimab was administered to patients every 2 weeks at six dose levels: 0.01, 0.1, 0.3, 1.5, 3 and 10 mg/kg. Of the roughly 54 dose-escalation patients, hepatocellular carcinoma was present in around 20, melanoma in approximately 15, renal cell carcinoma in 9 and head and neck cancer in 9. In the dose-escalation cohort, 70% to 90% of patients were male, and the mean age was approximately 60 years with a range of about 20 to 79. Patients were allowed to have had prior anti-PD-1, anti-PD-L1 or anti-CTLA-4 therapy, and 40% of the dose-escalation patients had been treated with checkpoint inhibitors. Partial responses were achieved by three dose-escalation patients, of whom one had hepatocellular carcinoma and two had cutaneous melanoma. The purpose of peripheral TCRbeta sequencing was to test whether ivuxolimab changed TCR sequence diversity and led to clonal T-cell expansion. The monotherapy dose-escalation portion (N ≈ 50 patients) of the phase I ivuxolimab trial is reported in the paper. General conclusions and limits of the study: The antigen specificity of the peripheral T cells that underwent clonal expansion was not determined. At doses of 0.1 to 3.0 mg/kg, clonal expansion of both CD4+ and CD8+ T cells in blood was seen between baseline and week 6. Low levels of normalized T-cell clonal expansion were also seen in some nonresponding patients. After ivuxolimab, more expanded clones were found on average in CD8+ T cells than in CD4+ T cells. In partial responders in the 0.1-3.0 mg/kg groups, normalized peripheral clonal expansion was found to be among the lowest, especially among CD8+ T cells.

Genomic DNA was extracted from sorted cells for sequencing of the TCRbeta CDR3 region. TCRbeta CDR3 regions were sequenced using the immunoSEQ Assay. The clones in this table, taken by TCRdb from immuneACCESS, are in-frame only. Not every clone is retained; where verified, under half of the shortfall comes from an unresolved V gene, and the cause of the rest is unknown. The sample profile shows about 77,000 clones; around nine tenths of them were found once. Around 2.5% of the sample is taken by the ten largest. CDR1 and CDR2 (MNHEY, SMNVEV) derive from the germline V gene (reference sequence). The CDR3 runs 16 amino acids, cysteine and phenylalanine included. Kept here is only the CDR3 DNA, which spans 48 bases and is read in frame from base 1. A distance of 13 bases separates the germline ends of V and J, which lose 3 bases and 0 bases respectively.

Here the chain combines TRBV27 and TRBJ2-3; tentative D gene TRBD2, with 6 bases matching. Sequenced material: CD4+ or CD8+ T cells sorted from blood, taken in a trial of the OX40 agonist ivuxolimab. This clonotype was obtained from an adult with an advanced solid tumor such as melanoma, head and neck, liver or kidney cancer. The bases are TGTGCCAGCAGTTTTGGTAGCGGAGGAAGCACAGATACGCAGTATTTT. It translates to CASSFGSGGSTDTQYF.